What follows describes a single TCR beta chain. Its antigen remains unknown. The germline V gene has CDR1 SGHRS and CDR2 YFSETQ. The CDR3 has 13 amino acids. The data are from a study of CXCR3-negative and CXCR3-positive naive CD8 T cells. Study-level findings and limits: Relative to CXCR3-negative naive cells, CXCR3-positive naive cells had more hydrophobic TRB CDR3s. Naive CXCR3-positive and CXCR3-negative cells shared TRBV-TRBJ usage; memory cells diverged.

UMI-labeled 5' RACE yielded the TRB cDNA libraries. TCRdb derives one entry per CDR3 protein from the 5' RACE reads, leaving out DNA. In all, the sample yields over 100,000 distinct CDR3 sequences. This TCR came from a human donor in good health. Some clones in this sample may be carry-over from other donors' samples. The genes are TRBV5-1 and TRBJ2-7; TCRdb's D call, TRBD1, is unchecked because there is no DNA. The sequenced sample was naive CXCR3+ CD8+ T cells from blood. Subset noted: CD45RO-CCR7+CD27+CD95- naive CD8+ T cells expressing CXCR3 (TNR3+). The CDR3 sequence is CASSFGTGGEQYF.